The 21 T cell receptor beta chains below all came from one sample that was sequenced in a study of blood T cell repertoires in COVID-19. Sequenced by immunoSEQ multiplex PCR; TCRdb stores in-frame clones only, minus some. The table lists roughly 230,000 clones, approximately 85% of them singletons. The sample taken for sequencing was peripheral blood. The receptors here all came from a human donor in a cohort sampled during active COVID-19.

The chain is built from TRBV5-6 and TRBJ2-7, with D tentatively TRBD2 (5 bases). V lost 4 bases, J lost 3 bases, and 20 bases lay in between. CDR1 and CDR2 (germline): SGHDT, YYEEEE. The CDR3 is 16 residues long. The chain's CDR3 is CASSRSDWQIIYEQYF. As DNA, the CDR3 is TGTGCCAGCAGCCGATCGGACTGGCAGATTATCTACGAGCAGTACTTC.

The rearrangement links TRBV6-5 to TRBJ1-1; D possibly corresponds to TRBD1 (5 bases). V shed 2 bases and J shed 6 bases, with 13 bases lying between them. Per germline, CDR1 MNHEY and CDR2 SVGAGI. The CDR3 extends over 14 amino acids. The CDR3 DNA reads TGTGCCAGCAGTTACGGGTCCCCCAGGGCTGAAGCTTTCTTT. It is translated as CASSYGSPRAEAFF.

J is TRBJ1-2 and V is TRBV12-3 or TRBV12-4, with D perhaps matching TRBD1 (5 bases). The ends were cut back, 8 bases at V and 2 bases at J, with 9 bases in the middle. CDR3 length: 12 residues. Written as DNA, the CDR3 is TGTGCCAGCCGGACACCGAACTATGGCTACACCTTC. Amino acids: CASRTPNYGYTF.

The V and J genes are TRBV19 and TRBJ1-1, with D perhaps TRBD1 (5 bases). Germline V gene lookup returns CDR1 LNHDA and CDR2 SQIVND (reference sequence). V was clipped by 1 base and J by 0 bases, with 9 bases between them. The CDR3 loop spans 15 amino acids. The CDR3: CASSIGRDLNTEAFF. The DNA of the CDR3 is TGTGCCAGTAGTATAGGGCGGGACCTGAACACTGAAGCTTTCTTT.

The chain joins TRBV5-6 to TRBJ2-7, with 7 bases that match TRBD1. The germline gives CDR1 SGHDT, CDR2 YYEEEE. The CDR3 extends over 12 amino acids. J gave up 6 bases and V 3 bases, and 3 bases lay outside the gene matches. The CDR3 loop is CASSWTGGEQYF. CDR3 sequence (DNA): TGTGCCAGCAGCTGGACAGGTGGCGAGCAGTACTTC.

The chain recombines TRBV7-3 with TRBJ2-7; TRBD2 agrees at 8 bases. This CDR3 is built from 14 residues. V was clipped by 5 bases and J by 3 bases; unmatched bases: 6. The germline gives CDR1 SGHTA, CDR2 FQGTGA. CDR3 coding DNA: TGTGCCAGCAGCCCGACTAGCGCACACTACGAGCAGTACTTC. Amino acid sequence: CASSPTSAHYEQYF.

The J gene is TRBJ2-7, the V gene TRBV5-1; D not resolved. The CDR3 is 11 amino acids. V lost 0 bases, J lost 7 bases, and 5 bases lay in between. Germline V gene data show CDR1 as SGHRS and CDR2 as YFSETQ. CDR3 residues: CASSLGQEQYF. CDR3 coding DNA: TGCGCCAGCAGCTTGGGCCAGGAGCAGTACTTC.

This chain joins TRBV5-1 and TRBJ2-7; 7 bases match TRBD1. The CDR3 length is 17 residues. Germline CDR1 is SGHRS and CDR2 is YFSETQ. The trim removed 4 bases at V and 2 bases at J, leaving 15 bases unmatched. The CDR3: CASSPRDSPLEPYEQYF. The CDR3 DNA follows: TGCGCCAGCAGCCCTCGGGACAGCCCCCTCGAACCCTACGAGCAGTACTTC. Full variable domain (rest looked up from reference TRBV5-1 and TRBJ2-7): KAGVTQTPRYLIKTRGQQVTLSCSPISGHRSVSWYQQTPGQGLQFLFEYFSETQRNKGNFPGRFSGRQFSNSRSEMNVSTLELGDSALYLCASSPRDSPLEPYEQYFGPGTRLTVT.

The rearrangement uses TRBV5-4 and TRBJ2-7; no clear D. The CDR3 totals 11 residues. Germline lookup yields CDR1 SGHNT and CDR2 YYREEE (reference sequence). The V and J ends lost 4 bases and 3 bases respectively, with 5 bases between them. The CDR3 region is CASSSDYEQYF. The CDR3 DNA reads TGTGCCAGCAGCAGCGACTACGAGCAGTACTTC.

The J gene is TRBJ2-3, the V gene TRBV7-2; TRBD2 is a possible D gene (5 bases). This CDR3 contains 16 residues. Trimming removed 5 bases at V and 0 bases at J, with 15 bases between. The germline V gene has CDR1 SGHTA and CDR2 FQGNSA. CDR3 DNA: TGTGCCAGCAGCCCCGGACTCCGGTCTAGCACAGATACGCAGTATTTT. Protein: CASSPGLRSSTDTQYF.

The V call is TRBV19, the J call TRBJ1-3; 7 bases align to TRBD1. This CDR3 has 13 residues. Germline CDR1 reads LNHDA; CDR2 reads SQIVND (reference sequence). The V gene end was trimmed by 8 bases and the J gene end by 3 bases; junction bases not matched to a gene: 4. CDR3 amino acids: CASGTAIGNTIYF. CDR3 nucleotide sequence: TGTGCCAGTGGGACAGCCATTGGAAACACCATATATTTT.

This clone has just a few counts. The genes are TRBV28 and TRBJ2-3; TRBD2 matches at 8 bases. The CDR3 is 16 residues long. After removal of 7 bases from V and 4 bases from J, the junction contained 13 bases not matched to a gene. In germline, CDR1 is MDHEN, CDR2 SYDVKM. In DNA form, the CDR3 reads TGTGCCAGCATCACCCACCGGGGTAGCGGGGCAGATACGCAGTATTTT. This codes for CASITHRGSGADTQYF.

V is TRBV6-5 and J is TRBJ2-7, with unresolved D. Trimming removed 7 bases from V and 3 bases from J, with 19 bases in between. This CDR3 region has 15 residues. Germline lookup yields CDR1 MNHEY and CDR2 SVGAGI. This CDR3 is CASTPRANRNYEQYF. As DNA, the CDR3 is TGTGCCAGCACCCCCCGTGCTAACAGAAACTACGAGCAGTACTTC.

The rearrangement joins TRBV6-4 to TRBJ2-1, with 8 nucleotides matching TRBD2. V gave up 3 bases and J gave up 6 bases; unmatched junction bases: 7. The CDR3 covers 15 residues. The germline V gene encodes CDR1 MRHNA and CDR2 SNTAGT. The CDR3 loop is CASSDGRGAGNEQFF. In DNA form, the CDR3 reads TGTGCCAGCAGTGATGGGCGGGGGGCTGGCAATGAGCAGTTCTTC.

The chain recombines TRBV5-1 with TRBJ1-1; D unresolved. Deletions cut 4 bases from V and 6 bases from J, with 16 bases between. In germline, CDR1 is SGHRS, CDR2 YFSETQ. This CDR3 comprises 14 residues. In DNA form, the CDR3 reads TGCGCCAGCAGCGTGGAGATTGAGGCATCTGAAGCTTTCTTT. It translates to CASSVEIEASEAFF.

This clone was observed once. The rearrangement uses TRBV21-1 and TRBJ2-7; the D call TRBD1 from the table was never checked on the DNA. TRBV21-1 is a pseudogene locus. CDR3 length: 19 residues. The CDR3 nucleotides read TGTGCCAGCAGTCGAAAAGGGCAGGGCCTCTTAAACTTCTCCTACGAGCAGTACTTC. This sequence encodes CASSRKGQGLLNFSYEQYF.

The gene calls are TRBV5-5 and TRBJ1-2; the D is unclear. V dropped 1 base and J dropped 6 bases, with 7 bases sitting between them. The CDR3 is made up of 12 amino acids. Per the germline V gene, CDR1 is SGHKS and CDR2 is YYEKEE (reference sequence). The CDR3 sequence is CASSLRENGYTF. The CDR3 nucleotides are TGTGCCAGCAGCTTGCGGGAGAATGGCTACACCTTC.

CDR3 coding DNA: TGTGCCAGCAGTAGACAGGGGAGTCAGCCCCAGCATTTT. This sequence encodes CASSRQGSQPQHF. This rearrangement joins TRBV6-6 to TRBJ1-5; 8 bases align to TRBD1. The germline V gene encodes CDR1 MNHNY and CDR2 SVGAGI (reference sequence). This CDR3 is 13 amino acids long. Germline trimming cut 5 bases from V and 6 bases from J; bases unmatched to any gene: 3.

V usage is TRBV7-2 and J usage is TRBJ1-1; 8 positions agree with TRBD1. Looked up from germline, CDR1 is SGHTA and CDR2 is FQGNSA. The CDR3 runs to 16 residues. J lost 4 bases, V lost 0 bases, and 7 bases had no gene match. The CDR3 loop reads CASSLAAGGGVTEAFF. For the CDR3, the DNA is TGTGCCAGCAGCTTAGCGGCAGGGGGCGGGGTCACTGAAGCTTTCTTT.

This chain links TRBV4-3 with TRBJ2-7, with TRBD2 matching 12 bases. The length of the CDR3 is 15 residues. Germline CDR1 is LGHNA and CDR2 is YSLEER. Germline trimming cut 4 bases from V and 4 bases from J; bases unmatched to any gene: 5. DNA for the CDR3: TGCGCCAGCAGCCCCGGGACTAGCGGGCGGTACGAGCAGTACTTC. Amino acid sequence: CASSPGTSGRYEQYF.

The CDR3 region is CASSQDPGRLFQYF. DNA of the CDR3: TGTGCCAGCAGCCAAGATCCCGGCAGGTTGTTTCAGTACTTC. V is TRBV3-1 (or the pseudogene TRBV3-2) and J is TRBJ2-4; D is undetermined. CDR3 length: 14 residues. Germline V gene data show CDR1 as LGHDT and CDR2 as YNNKEL (reference sequence). V was clipped by 0 bases and J by 11 bases, with 14 bases between them.